This T cell receptor beta chain is drawn from a study of lymphopenia after photon versus proton radiotherapy. Assay used: immunoSEQ multiplex PCR; TCRdb lists only in-frame clones, some missing. The table shows roughly 35,000 clones, with about 83% occurring only once. Findings and caveats of the study: After lymphocyte nadir, photon-treated repertoires showed oligoclonal expansion, especially CD8+ Temra.

In the case of this clone: Its specificity is not known.

Trimming cost V 6 bases and J 4 bases, with 10 bases left between them. The CDR3 sequence is 12 residues long. The germline V gene has CDR1 MNHNY and CDR2 SVGAGI (reference sequence). The V call is TRBV6-6, the J call TRBJ2-7; D not certain. This receptor was taken from a middle-aged man with gastric cancer. Sequences were derived from peripheral blood, sampled from a patient treated with photon-based radiotherapy. The CDR3 DNA is TGTGCCAGCAGCAACGGACCATACGAGCAGTACTTC. Protein product: CASSNGPYEQYF.